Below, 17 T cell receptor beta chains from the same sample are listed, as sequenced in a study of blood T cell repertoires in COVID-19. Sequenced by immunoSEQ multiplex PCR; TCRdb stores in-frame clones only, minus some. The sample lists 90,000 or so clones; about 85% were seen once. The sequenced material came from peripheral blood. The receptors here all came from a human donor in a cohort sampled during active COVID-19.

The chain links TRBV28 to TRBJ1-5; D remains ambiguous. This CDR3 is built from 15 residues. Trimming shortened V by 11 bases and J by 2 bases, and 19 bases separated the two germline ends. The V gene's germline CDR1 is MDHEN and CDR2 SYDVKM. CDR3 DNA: TGTGCCTCGTCGCGCCTTGAGGTGGGCAATCAGCCCCAGCATTTT. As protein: CASSRLEVGNQPQHF.

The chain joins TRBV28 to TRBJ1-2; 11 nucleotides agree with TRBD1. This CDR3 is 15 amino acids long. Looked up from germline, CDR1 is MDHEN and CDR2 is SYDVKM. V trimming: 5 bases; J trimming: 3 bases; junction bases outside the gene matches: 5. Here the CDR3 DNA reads TGTGCCAGCAGTAGCCCGGGACAGGGGGACTATGGCTACACCTTC. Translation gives CASSSPGQGDYGYTF.

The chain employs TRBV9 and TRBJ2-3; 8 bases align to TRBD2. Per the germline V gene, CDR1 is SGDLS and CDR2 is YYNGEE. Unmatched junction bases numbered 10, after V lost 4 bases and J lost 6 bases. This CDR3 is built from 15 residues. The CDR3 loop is CASSPRGGQGDTQYF. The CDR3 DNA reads TGTGCCAGCAGCCCCCGGGGGGGCCAGGGGGATACGCAGTATTTT.

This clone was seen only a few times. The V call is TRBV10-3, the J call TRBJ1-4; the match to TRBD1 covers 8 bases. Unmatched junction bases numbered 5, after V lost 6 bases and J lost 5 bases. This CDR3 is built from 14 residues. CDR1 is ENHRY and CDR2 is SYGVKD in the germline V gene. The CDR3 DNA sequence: TGTGCCATCAGGCCGGGACAGGAGAATGAAAAACTGTTTTTT. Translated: CAIRPGQENEKLFF.

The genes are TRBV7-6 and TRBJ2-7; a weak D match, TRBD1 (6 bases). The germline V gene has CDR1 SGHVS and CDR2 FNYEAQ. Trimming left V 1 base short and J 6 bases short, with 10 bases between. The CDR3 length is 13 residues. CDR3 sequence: CASSLVSGVEQYF. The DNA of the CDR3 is TGTGCCAGCAGCTTAGTGTCAGGGGTCGAGCAGTACTTC.

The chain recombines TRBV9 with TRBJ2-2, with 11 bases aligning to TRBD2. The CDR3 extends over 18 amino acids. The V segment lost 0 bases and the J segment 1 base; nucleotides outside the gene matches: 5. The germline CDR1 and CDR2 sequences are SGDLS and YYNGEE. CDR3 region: CASSVEGSGRENTGELFF. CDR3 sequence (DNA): TGTGCCAGCAGCGTAGAAGGTAGCGGGAGGGAGAACACCGGGGAGCTGTTTTTT.

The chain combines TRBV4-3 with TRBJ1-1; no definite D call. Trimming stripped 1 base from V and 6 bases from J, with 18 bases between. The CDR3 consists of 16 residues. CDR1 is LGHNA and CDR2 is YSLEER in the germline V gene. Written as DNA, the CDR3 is TGCGCCAGCAGCCAAGGGGAGGGCGGGATTCAATCTGAAGCTTTCTTT. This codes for CASSQGEGGIQSEAFF.

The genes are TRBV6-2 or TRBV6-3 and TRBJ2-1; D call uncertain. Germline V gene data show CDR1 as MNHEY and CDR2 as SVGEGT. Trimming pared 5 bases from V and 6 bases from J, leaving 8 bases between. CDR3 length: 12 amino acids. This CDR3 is CASSPQINEQFF. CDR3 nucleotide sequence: TGTGCCAGCAGTCCCCAGATCAATGAGCAGTTCTTC.

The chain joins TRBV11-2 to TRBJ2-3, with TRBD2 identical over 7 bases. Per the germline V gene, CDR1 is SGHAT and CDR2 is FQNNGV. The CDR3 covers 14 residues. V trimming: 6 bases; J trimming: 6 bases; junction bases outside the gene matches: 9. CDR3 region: CASSVAGAVDTQYF. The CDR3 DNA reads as TGTGCCAGCAGTGTCGCGGGAGCTGTGGATACGCAGTATTTT.

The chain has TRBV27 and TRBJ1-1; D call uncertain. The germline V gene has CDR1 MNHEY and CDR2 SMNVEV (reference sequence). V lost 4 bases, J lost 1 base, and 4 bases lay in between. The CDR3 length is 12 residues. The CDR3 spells CASSYGNTEAFF. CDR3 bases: TGTGCCAGCAGTTACGGGAACACTGAAGCTTTCTTT.

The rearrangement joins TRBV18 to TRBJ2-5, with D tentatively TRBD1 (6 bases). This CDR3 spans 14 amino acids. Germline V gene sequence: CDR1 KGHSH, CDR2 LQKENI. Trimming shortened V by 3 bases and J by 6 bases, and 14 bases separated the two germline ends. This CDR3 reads CASSPRAGVKTQYF. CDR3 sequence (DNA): TGTGCCAGCTCACCCCGGGCAGGGGTCAAGACCCAGTACTTC.

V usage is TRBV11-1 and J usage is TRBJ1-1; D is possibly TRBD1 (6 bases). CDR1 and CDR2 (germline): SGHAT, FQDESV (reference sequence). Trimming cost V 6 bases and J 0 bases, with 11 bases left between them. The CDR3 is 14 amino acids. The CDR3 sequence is CASSQGGLNTEAFF. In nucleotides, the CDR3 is TGTGCCAGCAGTCAAGGGGGACTGAACACTGAAGCTTTCTTT.

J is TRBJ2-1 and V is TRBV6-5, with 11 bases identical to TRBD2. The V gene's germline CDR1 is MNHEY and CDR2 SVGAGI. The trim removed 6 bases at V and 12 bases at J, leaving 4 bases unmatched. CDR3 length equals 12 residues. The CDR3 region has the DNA TGTGCCAGCAGAGGGACTAGCGGAGTGCAGTTCTTC. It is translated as CASRGTSGVQFF.

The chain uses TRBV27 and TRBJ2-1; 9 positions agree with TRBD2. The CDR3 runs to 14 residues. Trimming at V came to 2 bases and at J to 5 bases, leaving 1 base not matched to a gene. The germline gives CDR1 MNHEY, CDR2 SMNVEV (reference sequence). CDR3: CASSLLAGNNEQFF. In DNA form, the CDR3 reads TGTGCCAGCAGTTTACTAGCGGGAAACAATGAGCAGTTCTTC.

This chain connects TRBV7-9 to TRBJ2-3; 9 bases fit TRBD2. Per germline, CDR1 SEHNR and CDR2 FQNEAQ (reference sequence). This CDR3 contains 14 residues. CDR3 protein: CAVRQREVVDTQYF. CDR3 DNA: TGTGCGGTCAGACAGCGGGAGGTTGTAGATACGCAGTATTTT.

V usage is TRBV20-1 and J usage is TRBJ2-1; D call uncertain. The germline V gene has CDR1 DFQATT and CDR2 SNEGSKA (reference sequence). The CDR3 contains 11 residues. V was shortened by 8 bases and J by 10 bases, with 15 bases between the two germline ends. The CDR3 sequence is CSSQIAWEQFF. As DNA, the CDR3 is TGCAGTTCCCAGATTGCATGGGAGCAGTTCTTC.

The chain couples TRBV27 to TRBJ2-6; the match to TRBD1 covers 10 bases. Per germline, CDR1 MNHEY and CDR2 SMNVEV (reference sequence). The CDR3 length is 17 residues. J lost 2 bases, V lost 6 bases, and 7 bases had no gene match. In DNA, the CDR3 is TGTGCCAGCAGCGCCAGACAGGGGGCAGCTGGGGCCAACGTCCTGACTTTC. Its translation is CASSARQGAAGANVLTF.